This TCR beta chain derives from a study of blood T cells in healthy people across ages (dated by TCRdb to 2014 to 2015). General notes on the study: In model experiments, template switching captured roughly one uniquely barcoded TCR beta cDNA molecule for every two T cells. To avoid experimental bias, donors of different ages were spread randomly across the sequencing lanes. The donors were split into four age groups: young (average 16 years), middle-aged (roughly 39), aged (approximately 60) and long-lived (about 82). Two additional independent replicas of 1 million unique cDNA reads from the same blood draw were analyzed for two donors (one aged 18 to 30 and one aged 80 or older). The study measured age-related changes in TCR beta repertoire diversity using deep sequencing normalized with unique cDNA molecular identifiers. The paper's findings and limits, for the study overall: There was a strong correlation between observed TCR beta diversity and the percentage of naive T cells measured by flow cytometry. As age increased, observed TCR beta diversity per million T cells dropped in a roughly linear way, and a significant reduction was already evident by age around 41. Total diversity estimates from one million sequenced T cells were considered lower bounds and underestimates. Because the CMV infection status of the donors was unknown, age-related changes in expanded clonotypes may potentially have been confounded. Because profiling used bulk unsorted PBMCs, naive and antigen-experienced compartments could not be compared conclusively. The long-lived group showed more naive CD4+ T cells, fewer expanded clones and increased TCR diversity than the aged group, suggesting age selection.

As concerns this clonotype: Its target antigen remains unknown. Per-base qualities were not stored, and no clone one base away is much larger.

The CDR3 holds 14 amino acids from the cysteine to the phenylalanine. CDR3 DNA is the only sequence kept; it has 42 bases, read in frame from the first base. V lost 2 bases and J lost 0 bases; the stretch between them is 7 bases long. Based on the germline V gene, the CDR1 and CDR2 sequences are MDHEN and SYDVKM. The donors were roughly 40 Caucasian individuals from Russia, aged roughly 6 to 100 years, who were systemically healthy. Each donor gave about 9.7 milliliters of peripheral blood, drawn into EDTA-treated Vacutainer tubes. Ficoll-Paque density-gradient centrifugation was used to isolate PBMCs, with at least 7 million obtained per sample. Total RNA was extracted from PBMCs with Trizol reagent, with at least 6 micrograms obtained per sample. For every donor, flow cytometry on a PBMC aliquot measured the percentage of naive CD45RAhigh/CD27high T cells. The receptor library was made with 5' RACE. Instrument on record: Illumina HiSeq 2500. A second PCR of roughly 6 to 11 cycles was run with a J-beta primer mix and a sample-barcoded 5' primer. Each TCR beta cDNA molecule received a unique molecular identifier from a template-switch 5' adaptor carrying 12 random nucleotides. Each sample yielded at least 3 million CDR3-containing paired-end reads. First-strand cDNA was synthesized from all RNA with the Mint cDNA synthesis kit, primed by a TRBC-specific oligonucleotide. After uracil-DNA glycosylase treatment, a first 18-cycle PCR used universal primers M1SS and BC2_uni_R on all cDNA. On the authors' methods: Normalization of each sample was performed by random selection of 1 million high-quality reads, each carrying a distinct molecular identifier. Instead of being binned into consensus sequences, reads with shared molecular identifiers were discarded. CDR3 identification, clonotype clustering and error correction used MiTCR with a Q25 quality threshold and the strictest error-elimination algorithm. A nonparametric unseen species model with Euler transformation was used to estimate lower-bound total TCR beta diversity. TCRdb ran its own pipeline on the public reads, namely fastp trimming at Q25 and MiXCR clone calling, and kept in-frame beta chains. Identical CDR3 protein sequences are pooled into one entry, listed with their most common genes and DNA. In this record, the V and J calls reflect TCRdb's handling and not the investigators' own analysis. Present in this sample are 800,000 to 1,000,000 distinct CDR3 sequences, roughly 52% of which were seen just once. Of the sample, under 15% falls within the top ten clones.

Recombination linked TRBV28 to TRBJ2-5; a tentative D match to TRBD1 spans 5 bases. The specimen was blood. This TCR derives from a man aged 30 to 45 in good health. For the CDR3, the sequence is CASSLADNQETQYF. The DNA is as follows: TGTGCCAGCAGTTTAGCGGACAACCAAGAGACCCAGTACTTC.